This TCR beta chain derives from a study of OX40 agonist ivuxolimab in advanced cancers. Context from the whole study: The costimulatory receptor OX40 (CD134) was targeted by ivuxolimab, a fully human IgG2 agonistic monoclonal antibody. Intravenous ivuxolimab was administered to patients every 2 weeks at six dose levels: 0.01, 0.1, 0.3, 1.5, 3 and 10 mg/kg. Among the roughly 52 dose-escalation patients, roughly 20 had hepatocellular carcinoma, around 15 melanoma, 9 renal cell carcinoma and 9 head and neck cancer. A male proportion of around 80% and a mean age of around 60 years, ranging from about 20 to 79, were recorded for the dose-escalation cohort. Patients were allowed to have had prior anti-PD-1, anti-PD-L1 or anti-CTLA-4 therapy, and 30% to 50% of the dose-escalation patients had previously received checkpoint inhibitors. Partial responses occurred in three dose-escalation patients, of whom one had hepatocellular carcinoma and two had cutaneous melanoma. Peripheral TCRbeta sequencing aimed to test whether ivuxolimab altered TCR sequence diversity and caused clonal T-cell expansion. The paper reports the monotherapy dose-escalation portion (N of about 50 patients) of the phase I ivuxolimab trial. The paper as a whole reports these results and caveats: Which antigens the clonally expanded peripheral T cells were specific for was not determined. After ivuxolimab, expanded clones were on average more numerous among CD8+ T cells than among CD4+ T cells. In partial responders in the 0.1-3.0 mg/kg groups, normalized peripheral clonal expansion was found to be among the lowest, especially among CD8+ T cells. At doses of 0.1 to 3.0 mg/kg, clonal expansion of both CD4+ and CD8+ T cells in blood was seen between baseline and week 6. Low levels of normalized T-cell clonal expansion were also seen in some patients who did not respond.

Patients with autoimmune disease history or receiving systemic immunosuppression were excluded from the trial. In every dose cohort, peripheral blood was drawn for TCR sequencing at baseline, cycle 4 day 1, and cycle 7 day 1. The samples were taken from a phase I, first-in-human, multicenter, open-label dose-escalation trial of ivuxolimab. The trial enrolled adults with locally advanced or metastatic head and neck squamous cell, hepatocellular, melanoma or renal cell carcinoma. Before TCR sequencing, CD4+ T cells and CD8+ T cells were sorted from peripheral blood as separate populations. Genomic DNA was isolated from the sorted cells so that the TCRbeta CDR3 region could be sequenced. The immunoSEQ Assay was used to sequence the TCRbeta CDR3 regions. TCRdb stores this immuneACCESS table with in-frame sequences only. Part of the clones is absent; in the studies checked, under half of the shortfall reflects unresolved V genes, and no reason is known for the rest. This sample holds 65,000 to 90,000 clones; around 90% were observed only once. In total, the top ten clones hold 8.4% of the sample.

About this clone: The antigen it binds to is not known. The input lacks base qualities; no much larger clone sits a single base away.

V was cut back by 0 bases and J by 3 bases, leaving a gap of 9 bases between them. CDR1 and CDR2 were assigned from the germline V gene as LGHNA and YSLEER. Its CDR3 holds 14 amino acids, cysteine through phenylalanine. Only the CDR3 portion is preserved as DNA: 42 bases, with reading frame beginning at the first base. The clonotype comes from an adult with an advanced solid tumor such as melanoma, head and neck, liver or kidney cancer. The rearranged chain carries TRBV4-3 and TRBJ2-7, with no confidently assigned D gene. Sequenced here: CD4+ or CD8+ T cells sorted from blood, sampled in a trial of the OX40 agonist ivuxolimab. This receptor has the CDR3 CASSQDVPSYEQYF. The DNA sequence is TGCGCCAGCAGCCAAGATGTCCCCAGCTACGAGCAGTACTTC.